A single sample is the source of the 32 T cell receptor beta chains below, sequenced in a study of blood T cell repertoires in COVID-19. Measured with immunoSEQ multiplex PCR; TCRdb has only the in-frame clones, and not every one. Of roughly 310,000 clones listed, roughly 90% are singletons. Sequencing used peripheral blood. The receptors here all came from a woman in her thirties with COVID-19, enrolled during active disease.

The chain joins TRBV4-1 to TRBJ1-1, with 8 bases fitting TRBD1. V trimming: 1 base; J trimming: 5 bases; junction bases outside the gene matches: 3. The CDR3 consists of 14 residues. Germline CDR1 and CDR2: MGHRA and YSYEKL. As DNA, the CDR3 is TGCGCCAGCAGCCAAGCCACAGGGGGAACTGAAGCTTTCTTT. The encoded protein is CASSQATGGTEAFF.

This clone was observed a few times. At one end the junction does not follow the germline gene, possibly because of a read error. The V gene is TRBV7-9, the J gene TRBJ2-1, with TRBD1 matching 8 bases. Germline CDR1 is SEHNR and CDR2 is FQNEAQ (reference sequence). This CDR3 comprises 13 residues. The CDR3 DNA reads as TGTGCCAGCAGCGTAGTATCCGGGACAGGCCCTATCTTC. Its translation: CASSVVSGTGPIF.

This chain uses TRBV27 with TRBJ2-1; possible D gene TRBD2, 6 bases. V lost 4 bases and J 2 bases, leaving 9 bases between the germline ends. The CDR3 contains 14 residues. Germline V gives CDR1 MNHEY, CDR2 SMNVEV (reference sequence). In DNA, the CDR3 is TGTGCCAGCAGTTATCTAGCGCCCTACAATGAGCAGTTCTTC. Residues: CASSYLAPYNEQFF.

The chain recombines TRBV5-5 with TRBJ2-2; maybe TRBD2 (6 bases). Per germline, CDR1 SGHKS and CDR2 YYEKEE (reference sequence). V lost 0 bases and J 0 bases, leaving 6 bases between the germline ends. The CDR3 covers 15 residues. In DNA form, the CDR3 reads TGTGCCAGCAGCTTGGGCGGGGCGAACACCGGGGAGCTGTTTTTT. Amino acid sequence: CASSLGGANTGELFF.

V usage is TRBV10-2 and J usage is TRBJ1-4; no clear D. The V end lost 0 bases, the J end lost 8 bases, and 16 bases lay between the germline ends. The CDR3 sequence is 16 residues long. The germline CDR1 and CDR2 sequences are WSHSY and SAAADI. The CDR3 loop reads CASSESMERAWEKLFF. CDR3 DNA: TGCGCCAGCAGTGAGTCGATGGAGAGGGCCTGGGAAAAACTGTTTTTT.

Only one count was recorded for this clone. V usage is TRBV5-6 and J usage is TRBJ2-5; D call uncertain. The V end was cut by 3 bases, the J end by 3 bases, with 9 bases between. Germline CDR1 and CDR2: SGHDT and YYEEEE. This CDR3 is 13 amino acids long. DNA for the CDR3: TGTGCCAGCAGCTCGGTGGTTGAAGAGACCCAGTACTTC. Translating it yields CASSSVVEETQYF.

The chain joins TRBV3-1 (or the pseudogene TRBV3-2) to TRBJ2-7; 8 nucleotides match TRBD2. Germline CDR1 LGHDT, CDR2 YNNKEL (reference sequence). The CDR3 runs 15 residues. The J segment lost 2 bases and the V segment lost 4 bases, leaving 7 bases of the junction unmatched. CDR3 DNA: TGTGCCAGCAGCCTTGACTTCGGGGGGGCCTACGAGCAGTACTTC. It yields the protein CASSLDFGGAYEQYF.

V and J are TRBV18 and TRBJ1-2; 8 nucleotides line up with TRBD1. The CDR3 totals 14 residues. The germline CDR1 and CDR2 sequences are KGHSH and LQKENI. V dropped 3 bases and J dropped 0; count of bases not matched to a gene: 0. This CDR3 reads CASSPGQANYGYTF. The CDR3 DNA sequence: TGTGCCAGCTCACCGGGACAGGCTAACTATGGCTACACCTTC.

The chain is built from TRBV5-4 and TRBJ2-3, with D possibly matching TRBD1 (8 bases). Germline values: CDR1 SGHNT, CDR2 YYREEE (reference sequence). V was shortened by 5 bases and J by 2 bases, with 21 bases between the two germline ends. The CDR3 spans 17 residues. CDR3 protein: CASSTGGGRVFTDTQYF. The CDR3 DNA reads TGTGCCAGCAGTACAGGGGGGGGCAGGGTTTTCACAGATACGCAGTATTTT. Drawing the rest from reference TRBV5-4 and TRBJ2-3, the complete variable domain is ETGVTQSPTHLIKTRGQQVTLRCSSQSGHNTVSWYQQALGQGPQFIFQYYREEENGRGNFPPRFSGLQFPNYSSELNVNALELDDSALYLCASSTGGGRVFTDTQYFGPGTRLTVL.

The chain couples TRBV5-4 to TRBJ2-1, with TRBD2 identical over 15 bases. Unmatched junction bases numbered 7, after V lost 3 bases and J lost 9 bases. The V gene's germline CDR1 is SGHNT and CDR2 YYREEE (reference sequence). There are 16 residues in the CDR3. The CDR3 loop reads CASSSSGLAGGTEQFF. CDR3 DNA sequence: TGTGCCAGCAGCTCAAGCGGACTAGCGGGAGGGACTGAGCAGTTCTTC.

J is TRBJ1-5 and V is TRBV28, with D unclear. There are 15 residues in the CDR3. Germline V gives CDR1 MDHEN, CDR2 SYDVKM. V was cut by 6 bases and J by 6 bases, with 18 bases left in between. This CDR3 reads CASSPVGGRGQPQHF. The CDR3 DNA follows: TGTGCCAGCAGCCCGGTAGGAGGGAGAGGTCAGCCCCAGCATTTT. The full variable domain, completed using reference TRBV28 and TRBJ1-5, is DVKVTQSSRYLVKRTGEKVFLECVQDMDHENMFWYRQDPGLGLRLIYFSYDVKMKEKGDIPEGYSVSREKKERFSLILESASTNQTSMYLCASSPVGGRGQPQHFGDGTRLSIL.

This chain connects TRBV19 to TRBJ1-2; TRBD1 aligns across 7 bases. This CDR3 has 15 amino acids. Germline V lookup: CDR1 LNHDA, CDR2 SQIVND (reference sequence). The V segment lost 3 bases and the J segment 2 bases; nucleotides outside the gene matches: 6. The CDR3 DNA reads TGTGCCAGTAGTATCGGGACAGCCTTAAACTATGGCTACACCTTC. Amino acids: CASSIGTALNYGYTF.

The V gene is TRBV25-1, the J gene TRBJ2-7; a possible D gene is TRBD2 (7 bases). V was shortened by 2 bases and J by 6 bases, with 20 bases between the two germline ends. CDR3 size: 16 residues. CDR1 and CDR2 from the germline V gene are MGHDK and SYGVNS. The CDR3: CASSEGGARDRREQYF. CDR3 DNA sequence: TGTGCCAGCAGTGAAGGGGGGGCGCGGGACCGGCGCGAGCAGTACTTC.

The V gene is TRBV12-3 or TRBV12-4, the J gene TRBJ1-3; possible D gene TRBD1, 6 bases. The V and J ends lost 4 bases and 2 bases respectively, with 6 bases between them. The CDR3 consists of 13 residues. CDR3 in DNA: TGTGCCAGCAGTTACAGGGCTGGAAACACCATATATTTT. Translating it yields CASSYRAGNTIYF.

This chain connects TRBV11-2 to TRBJ2-3; 12 nucleotides match TRBD2. The V and J ends lost 1 base and 0 bases, in that order; junction bases with no gene match: 5. This CDR3 is built from 18 residues. Germline CDR1 reads SGHAT; CDR2 reads FQNNGV. CDR3 in DNA: TGTGCCAGCAGCTTAGGGTCTAGCGGGAGGGCCAGCACAGATACGCAGTATTTT. Its translation is CASSLGSSGRASTDTQYF.

The chain combines TRBV30 with TRBJ2-7; D is perhaps TRBD1 (5 bases). V lost 1 base to trimming and J lost 4 bases, with 11 bases between them. The germline V gene encodes CDR1 GTSNPN and CDR2 SVGIG (reference sequence). The CDR3 has 13 amino acids. CDR3 nucleotides: TGTGCCTGGAGTGCCAGGGTTTTTTACGAGCAGTACTTC. Its translation: CAWSARVFYEQYF. Variable domain in full (rest from reference TRBV30 and TRBJ2-7): SQTIHQWPATLVQPVGSPLSLECTVEGTSNPNLYWYRQAAGRGLQLLFYSVGIGQISSEVPQNLSASRPQDRQFILSSKKLLLSDSGFYLCAWSARVFYEQYFGPGTRLTVT.

This sequence joins TRBV7-9 and TRBJ1-3, with TRBD1 as a possible D gene (5 bases). From germline, CDR1 is SEHNR and CDR2 FQNEAQ (reference sequence). This CDR3 has 15 residues. V was cut by 5 bases and J by 2 bases, with 13 bases left in between. The CDR3: CASSTDRNPGNTIYF. The CDR3 region has the DNA TGTGCCAGCAGCACCGACAGAAACCCTGGAAACACCATATATTTT. The entire variable domain, with the rest obtained from reference TRBV7-9 and TRBJ1-3, is as follows: DTGVSQNPRHKITKRGQNVTFRCDPISEHNRLYWYRQTLGQGPEFLTYFQNEAQLEKSRLLSDRFSAERPKGSFSTLEIQRTEQGDSAMYLCASSTDRNPGNTIYFGEGSWLTVV.

The chain couples TRBV23-1 to TRBJ1-5, with TRBD1 identical over 8 bases. TRBV23-1 falls under the ORF class, with uncertain function. Losses at the gene ends were 6 bases for V and 2 bases for J; bases not matched to a gene: 6. CDR3 length equals 15 residues. CDR3 sequence: CASSRGQGGNQPQHF. For the CDR3, the DNA is TGCGCCAGCAGCCGCGGACAGGGCGGCAATCAGCCCCAGCATTTT.

Remarks on this clone: Different DNA sequences within this sample yield the same CDR3. CDR3 region: CASSQGASGTYEQYF. Written as DNA, the CDR3 is TGTGCCAGCAGCCAAGGAGCTAGCGGAACCTACGAGCAGTACTTC. The V and J genes are TRBV4-2 and TRBJ2-7; 7 positions match TRBD2. The length of the CDR3 is 15 residues. The J segment lost 2 bases and the V segment lost 1 base, leaving 5 bases of the junction unmatched. CDR1 is LGHNA, CDR2 YNFKEQ, per germline.

CDR3 in amino acids: CASSQDKGSEAFF. In DNA form, the CDR3 reads TGCGCCAGCAGCCAAGATAAAGGGAGTGAAGCTTTCTTT. V gene TRBV4-1 combines with J gene TRBJ1-1; no definite D call. The germline gives CDR1 MGHRA, CDR2 YSYEKL. The CDR3 length is 13 residues. Trimming cost V 0 bases and J 7 bases, with 9 bases left between them.

The genes are TRBV5-1 and TRBJ1-4; TRBD1 aligns across 7 bases. Trimming removed 5 bases from V and 4 bases from J; junction bases left unmatched: 5. The CDR3 spans 14 residues. The V gene's germline CDR1 is SGHRS and CDR2 YFSETQ. The CDR3 loop reads CASSRGTVNEKLFF. In DNA form, the CDR3 reads TGCGCCAGCAGTCGCGGGACAGTTAATGAAAAACTGTTTTTT. The complete variable domain, with remaining parts taken from reference TRBV5-1 and TRBJ1-4, reads KAGVTQTPRYLIKTRGQQVTLSCSPISGHRSVSWYQQTPGQGLQFLFEYFSETQRNKGNFPGRFSGRQFSNSRSEMNVSTLELGDSALYLCASSRGTVNEKLFFGSGTQLSVL.

This clone was observed a few times. This chain connects TRBV19 to TRBJ1-2; weak D call: TRBD1 (6 bases). Germline CDR1 LNHDA, CDR2 SQIVND (reference sequence). V was clipped by 5 bases and J by 1 base, with 17 bases between them. The CDR3 has 16 amino acids. CDR3 sequence: CASSGLRGNYNYGYTF. The CDR3 nucleotides read TGTGCCAGTAGTGGGTTAAGGGGGAATTATAACTATGGCTACACCTTC.

The CDR3 loop is CASSPATASSTDTQYF. The DNA of the CDR3 is TGTGCCAGCAGTCCTGCGACAGCCTCTAGCACAGATACGCAGTATTTT. The V gene is TRBV28, the J gene TRBJ2-3; D possibly corresponds to TRBD1 (5 bases). The CDR3 runs to 16 residues. V was cut by 5 bases and J by 0 bases, with 15 bases left in between. CDR1 MDHEN and CDR2 SYDVKM come from the germline V gene.

This clone was counted a few times. The chain has TRBV2 and TRBJ1-1, with TRBD1 matching 7 bases. This CDR3 is 13 amino acids long. CDR1 and CDR2 from the germline V gene are SNHLY and FYNNEI. The ends lost 7 bases at V and 8 bases at J; junction bases unmatched: 10. CDR3 loop: CASTPLRDREAFF. The CDR3 region has the DNA TGTGCCAGCACCCCCCTCCGGGACAGAGAAGCTTTCTTT.

This chain connects TRBV5-1 to TRBJ1-1; TRBD1 matches at 10 bases. V lost 0 bases, J lost 0 bases, and 5 bases stayed unmatched. Germline-derived CDR1 and CDR2 are SGHRS and YFSETQ. This CDR3 contains 17 residues. DNA of the CDR3: TGCGCCAGCAGCTTGGAACCGGGACAGGGGATGAACACTGAAGCTTTCTTT. It yields the protein CASSLEPGQGMNTEAFF.

CDR3 nucleotide sequence: TGTGCCAGCATGTATAGCGGGACTTCTTACGAGCAGTACTTC. Protein sequence: CASMYSGTSYEQYF. The rearrangement links TRBV6-5 to TRBJ2-7; TRBD2 matches 8 bases. CDR1 is MNHEY and CDR2 is SVGAGI in the germline V gene. CDR3 length: 14 amino acids. V was clipped by 7 bases and J by 4 bases; unmatched bases: 9.

DNA of the CDR3: TGTGCCAGCGGGGTAGGCGGGAGCGGTTACGAGCAGTACTTC. It is translated as CASGVGGSGYEQYF. The chain is built from TRBV6-5 and TRBJ2-7, with 7 bases aligning to TRBD2. Germline CDR1 MNHEY, CDR2 SVGAGI. J was trimmed by 4 bases and V by 8 bases; bases with no gene match: 11. The CDR3 consists of 14 residues.

V gene TRBV7-9 combines with J gene TRBJ1-3, with TRBD1 identical over 7 bases. The CDR3 has 19 amino acids. With V trimmed by 1 base and J by 0 bases, 12 bases remained unmatched. Germline-derived CDR1 and CDR2 are SEHNR and FQNEAQ (reference sequence). The CDR3 here is CASSLVVKQGILSGNTIYF. CDR3 nucleotide sequence: TGTGCCAGCAGCTTAGTGGTTAAACAGGGGATTCTCTCTGGAAACACCATATATTTT. The variable domain in full, with the rest retrieved from reference TRBV7-9 and TRBJ1-3, is DTGVSQNPRHKITKRGQNVTFRCDPISEHNRLYWYRQTLGQGPEFLTYFQNEAQLEKSRLLSDRFSAERPKGSFSTLEIQRTEQGDSAMYLCASSLVVKQGILSGNTIYFGEGSWLTVV.

This chain joins TRBV6-5 and TRBJ2-2; D might be TRBD2 (6 bases). Germline assignment: CDR1 MNHEY and CDR2 SVGAGI. The CDR3 totals 13 residues. Deletions cut 6 bases from V and 6 bases from J, with 11 bases between. The CDR3 nucleotides are TGTGCCAGCAGCTCCCCGGGGGCCGGGGAGCTGTTTTTT. Protein: CASSSPGAGELFF.

The V call is TRBV9, the J call TRBJ2-7, with TRBD2 matching 8 bases. CDR3 length equals 14 residues. Germline CDR1 is SGDLS and CDR2 is YYNGEE. The junction had 3 bases not matched to a gene; V was cut back by 2 bases and J by 2 bases. The CDR3 sequence is CASSVTAGAYEQYF. The CDR3 DNA follows: TGTGCCAGCAGCGTTACAGCGGGGGCCTACGAGCAGTACTTC.

This chain uses TRBV15 with TRBJ2-3; 12 bases line up with TRBD2. The germline V gene has CDR1 LNHNV and CDR2 YYDKDF (reference sequence). V lost 0 bases, J lost 3 bases, and 4 bases stayed unmatched. The CDR3 has 17 residues. The CDR3 here is CATSRETSGRGTDTQYF. CDR3 sequence (DNA): TGTGCCACCAGCAGAGAGACTAGCGGGAGAGGGACAGATACGCAGTATTTT.

CDR3 sequence (DNA): TGTGCTAGTGGTCAAACAGCGAACACTGAAGCTTTCTTT. It yields the protein CASGQTANTEAFF. The rearrangement uses TRBV12-5 and TRBJ1-1, with unresolved D. The germline V gene encodes CDR1 LGHNT and CDR2 FRNRAP. V lost 5 bases to trimming and J lost 1 base, with 8 bases between them. CDR3 length: 13 residues.